The 32 T cell receptor beta chains below all came from one sample that was sequenced in a study of cytomegalovirus exposure and HLA in healthy donors. Data came from immunoSEQ multiplex PCR; TCRdb stores just in-frame clones and leaves some out. The profile shows about 160,000 clones, just under 90% of them singletons. The sample was PBMCs. Receptors were obtained from a woman aged 18-30 years in good health and CMV-seropositive.

The V and J genes are TRBV7-2 and TRBJ2-4; 9 bases are shared with TRBD1. This CDR3 has 17 residues. Germline-derived CDR1 and CDR2 are SGHTA and FQGNSA. J lost 1 base, V lost 5 bases, and 9 bases had no gene match. CDR3 sequence (DNA): TGTGCCAGCAGCCGAACAACCGGGACAGGGGCCAAAAACATTCAGTACTTC. Amino acids: CASSRTTGTGAKNIQYF.

The chain has TRBV11-3 and TRBJ1-1; 7 positions match TRBD1. The CDR3 loop spans 14 amino acids. Germline loops: CDR1 SGHNT, CDR2 YENEEA. V lost 5 bases to trimming and J lost 0 bases; unmatched junction nucleotides: 3. The CDR3 coding sequence is TGTGCCAGCAGCCAAGGGGGCCTGAACACTGAAGCTTTCTTT. This encodes CASSQGGLNTEAFF.

This clone was observed a handful of times. The V gene is TRBV6-5, the J gene TRBJ1-1; 10 positions match TRBD1. Germline CDR1 and CDR2: MNHEY and SVGAGI. CDR3 length: 14 amino acids. Trimming removed 6 bases from V and 4 bases from J; junction bases left unmatched: 5. The CDR3, as DNA: TGTGCCAGCAGCTGGGACAGGGGCGGCACTGAAGCTTTCTTT. This sequence encodes CASSWDRGGTEAFF.

This chain connects TRBV11-2 to TRBJ1-4; D is perhaps TRBD1 (5 bases). V lost 3 bases, J lost 7 bases, and 15 bases lay in between. Germline lookup yields CDR1 SGHAT and CDR2 FQNNGV. The CDR3 sequence is 15 residues long. CDR3 bases: TGTGCCAGCAGCTTGGAGTTCGGGGGGGGTGAAAAACTGTTTTTT. Its protein product is CASSLEFGGGEKLFF.

CDR3 nucleotide sequence: TGCAGCGTATTCCGGAACACCGGGGAGCTGTTTTTT. It codes for CSVFRNTGELFF. V gene TRBV29-1 combines with J gene TRBJ2-2; no definite D call. The V gene lost 6 bases and the J gene lost 1 base, with 6 bases spanning the gap. Germline V gene data show CDR1 as SQVTM and CDR2 as ANQGSEA. This CDR3 is 12 amino acids long.

The chain recombines TRBV28 with TRBJ1-1; a weak D match, TRBD1 (5 bases). Per the germline V gene, CDR1 is MDHEN and CDR2 is SYDVKM. V was shortened by 6 bases and J by 5 bases, with 19 bases between the two germline ends. CDR3 size: 15 residues. CDR3 sequence reads: CASSRRGTGMTEAFF. In DNA, the CDR3 is TGTGCCAGCAGCCGCCGAGGAACAGGAATGACTGAAGCTTTCTTT.

The V gene is TRBV6-5, the J gene TRBJ1-2, with D hard to call. The CDR3 length is 12 residues. Germline CDR1 reads MNHEY; CDR2 reads SVGAGI. Trimming cost V 5 bases and J 4 bases, with 8 bases left between them. This CDR3 reads CASSQDFYGYTF. The CDR3 bases are TGTGCCAGCAGTCAGGACTTCTATGGCTACACCTTC.

The gene calls are TRBV9 and TRBJ2-3; 14 bases map to TRBD2. The germline V gene has CDR1 SGDLS and CDR2 YYNGEE. CDR3 size: 15 residues. V gave up 3 bases and J gave up 7 bases; unmatched junction bases: 4. The CDR3 bases are TGTGCCAGCAGCGAAGGACTAGCGGGAGGATATACGCAGTATTTT. Amino acids: CASSEGLAGGYTQYF.

V is TRBV28 and J is TRBJ2-7; 13 nucleotides agree with TRBD2. The CDR3 totals 14 residues. CDR1 MDHEN and CDR2 SYDVKM come from the germline V gene. The V and J ends lost 6 bases and 3 bases, in that order; junction bases with no gene match: 2. CDR3 region: CASRRLAGGYEQYF. The CDR3 coding sequence is TGTGCCAGCAGGCGACTAGCGGGAGGCTACGAGCAGTACTTC.

The V call is TRBV7-9, the J call TRBJ1-2, with TRBD1 identical over 12 bases. V gave up 2 bases and J gave up 2 bases; unmatched junction bases: 12. The length of the CDR3 is 19 residues. CDR1 is SEHNR, CDR2 FQNEAQ, per germline (reference sequence). CDR3 amino acids: CASSLPETGTGGANYGYTF. The CDR3 nucleotides are TGTGCCAGCAGCTTACCTGAAACAGGGACAGGGGGCGCGAACTATGGCTACACCTTC.

The DNA for the CDR3 is TGTGCCAGCACCCAGGGGAGGGATTTTGGCTACACCTTC. Encoded protein: CASTQGRDFGYTF. This rearrangement joins TRBV27 to TRBJ1-2; D may be TRBD1 (6 bases). The V gene's germline CDR1 is MNHEY and CDR2 SMNVEV (reference sequence). V was trimmed by 7 bases and J by 7 bases, leaving 16 bases between them. The CDR3 loop spans 13 amino acids.

This clone has only a few counts. This chain connects TRBV18 to TRBJ2-7; tentatively, D is TRBD1 (8 bases). The V end was cut by 3 bases, the J end by 7 bases, with 13 bases between. From germline, CDR1 is KGHSH and CDR2 LQKENI. The CDR3 covers 13 residues. CDR3 in DNA: TGTGCCAGCTCACCCAGGGGGCGGGAGGAGCAGTACTTC. Its translation: CASSPRGREEQYF.

The chain carries TRBV30 and TRBJ2-5; TRBD1 agrees at 8 bases. Germline V CDR1 and CDR2: GTSNPN, SVGIG (reference sequence). This CDR3 spans 13 amino acids. Trimming removed 8 bases from V and 2 bases from J; junction bases left unmatched: 7. CDR3 nucleotide sequence: TGTGCCGGAGGGACAGGACAACAAGAGACCCAGTACTTC. Amino acid sequence: CAGGTGQQETQYF.

V usage is TRBV19 and J usage is TRBJ2-3; no definite D call. The germline V gene has CDR1 LNHDA and CDR2 SQIVND (reference sequence). This CDR3 is 11 amino acids long. V lost 2 bases and J lost 6, with 3 bases in between. CDR3 amino acids: CASSIRDTQYF. CDR3 nucleotides: TGTGCCAGTAGTATACGGGATACGCAGTATTTT. Filled out from reference TRBV19 and TRBJ2-3, the complete variable domain reads DGGITQSPKYLFRKEGQNVTLSCEQNLNHDAMYWYRQDPGQGLRLIYYSQIVNDFQKGDIAEGYSVSREKKESFPLTVTSAQKNPTAFYLCASSIRDTQYFGPGTRLTVL.

The rearrangement uses TRBV4-3 and TRBJ2-1; D ambiguous. This CDR3 spans 13 amino acids. V lost 4 bases, J lost 7 bases, and 11 bases lay in between. Germline lookup yields CDR1 LGHNA and CDR2 YSLEER. The CDR3 here is CASSPGLQNEQFF. DNA for the CDR3: TGCGCCAGCAGCCCTGGCCTCCAGAATGAGCAGTTCTTC.

This clone has just a few counts. The chain recombines TRBV4-2 with TRBJ2-7, with D maybe TRBD1 (5 bases). Germline V gives CDR1 LGHNA, CDR2 YNFKEQ. The V gene lost 1 base and the J gene lost 2 bases, with 15 bases spanning the gap. CDR3 length: 16 amino acids. The CDR3 loop reads CASSQAVGQGAYEQYF. In DNA form, the CDR3 reads TGTGCCAGCAGCCAAGCGGTGGGGCAGGGCGCCTACGAGCAGTACTTC.

This clone came up a few times. The J gene is TRBJ2-1, the V gene TRBV4-3, with TRBD2 matching over 10 bases. The CDR3 spans 17 residues. J was trimmed by 6 bases and V by 1 base; bases with no gene match: 9. Germline lookup yields CDR1 LGHNA and CDR2 YSLEER. In DNA, the CDR3 is TGCGCCAGCAGCCAAGGGTCGGGAGCGGGAGGGCTCAATGAGCAGTTCTTC. Amino acid sequence: CASSQGSGAGGLNEQFF.

Only one count was recorded for this clone. The rearrangement joins TRBV7-9 to TRBJ1-2; 7 bases fit TRBD1. After removal of 10 bases from V and 8 bases from J, the junction contained 16 bases not matched to a gene. The CDR3 totals 14 residues. The V gene's germline CDR1 is SEHNR and CDR2 FQNEAQ (reference sequence). In DNA, the CDR3 is TGTGCCACCCTAACGACAGGGATTGAGAACGGCTACACCTTC. Protein product: CATLTTGIENGYTF.

The V gene is TRBV30, the J gene TRBJ2-5; TRBD1 matches at 8 bases. The J segment lost 2 bases and the V segment lost 7 bases, leaving 6 bases of the junction unmatched. The CDR3 consists of 13 residues. Germline V CDR1 and CDR2: GTSNPN, SVGIG (reference sequence). This chain's CDR3 is CAFFRTGQETQYF. CDR3 in DNA: TGTGCCTTTTTTCGGACAGGGCAAGAGACCCAGTACTTC.

CDR3 DNA: TGTGCCAGCTCACCCGAAACAGGGAACAACTATGGCTACACCTTC. This sequence encodes CASSPETGNNYGYTF. The rearrangement uses TRBV18 and TRBJ1-2, with D perhaps matching TRBD1 (6 bases). With 3 bases removed from V and 2 bases from J, the gap between germline ends came to 13 bases. Germline-derived CDR1 and CDR2 are KGHSH and LQKENI. The CDR3 spans 15 residues. Supplemented by reference TRBV18 and TRBJ1-2, the full variable domain reads NAGVMQNPRHLVRRRGQEARLRCSPMKGHSHVYWYRQLPEEGLKFMVYLQKENIIDESGMPKERFSAEFPKEGPSILRIQQVVRGDSAAYFCASSPETGNNYGYTFGSGTRLTVV.

The chain carries TRBV7-6 and TRBJ2-7; D gene uncertain. This CDR3 is 12 amino acids long. CDR1 is SGHVS and CDR2 is FNYEAQ in the germline V gene. The V gene lost 1 base and the J gene lost 5 bases, with 6 bases spanning the gap. The DNA for the CDR3 is TGTGCCAGCAGCTTAGACACCCACGAGCAGTACTTC. The encoded protein is CASSLDTHEQYF.

V gene TRBV28 combines with J gene TRBJ1-2, with TRBD1 as a possible D gene (6 bases). The CDR3 consists of 15 residues. Trimming took off 10 bases at V and 3 bases at J, with 21 bases between the two ends. The V gene's germline CDR1 is MDHEN and CDR2 SYDVKM. The CDR3 protein is CATKPTGPYYYGYTF. The CDR3 DNA reads TGTGCCACAAAGCCGACAGGTCCATACTACTATGGCTACACCTTC.

The gene calls are TRBV5-1 and TRBJ1-2, with D possibly TRBD1 on 5 matching bases. V was clipped by 4 bases and J by 6 bases, with 16 bases between them. There are 14 residues in the CDR3. CDR1 is SGHRS and CDR2 is YFSETQ in the germline V gene. In nucleotides, the CDR3 is TGCGCCAGCAGCAGGGGTTTGGTAGAGGATGGCTACACCTTC. Protein: CASSRGLVEDGYTF.

The gene calls are TRBV6-6 and TRBJ2-7, with no clear D. Germline CDR1 reads MNHNY; CDR2 reads SVGAGI (reference sequence). This CDR3 region has 12 residues. The V and J ends lost 2 bases and 4 bases respectively, with 6 bases between them. The CDR3 DNA reads as TGTGCCAGCAGTTACGCCCGGTACGAGCAGTACTTC. As protein: CASSYARYEQYF.

The genes are TRBV6-5 and TRBJ2-3; D unclear. Germline assignment: CDR1 MNHEY and CDR2 SVGAGI. There are 13 residues in the CDR3. V was clipped by 4 bases and J by 2 bases, with 7 bases between them. CDR3 in amino acids: CASSSGFTDTQYF. The CDR3 DNA reads as TGTGCCAGCAGTTCAGGTTTCACAGATACGCAGTATTTT.

The genes are TRBV11-1 and TRBJ2-7; D is possibly TRBD2 (6 bases). CDR1 and CDR2 from the germline V gene are SGHAT and FQDESV (reference sequence). The CDR3 extends over 17 amino acids. The V end lost 5 bases, the J end lost 5 bases, and 25 bases lay between the germline ends. CDR3 sequence (DNA): TGTGCCAGCAGCCTCAATAACAGGCGGCTGGGAGGAGACGAGCAGTACTTC. Its translation is CASSLNNRRLGGDEQYF.

This chain uses TRBV6-5 with TRBJ2-1; 11 bases agree with TRBD2. The CDR3 sequence is 15 residues long. Trimming took 5 bases from V and 8 from J; bases not matched to a gene: 8. Germline assignment: CDR1 MNHEY and CDR2 SVGAGI. The DNA for the CDR3 is TGTGCCAGCAGTCCCATGACTAGCGGGAACGATGAGCAGTTCTTC. It yields the protein CASSPMTSGNDEQFF.

The chain links TRBV5-6 to TRBJ1-1, with 7 bases matching TRBD1. Germline V gives CDR1 SGHDT, CDR2 YYEEEE. The CDR3 loop spans 13 amino acids. With 2 bases clipped from V and 7 bases from J, the junction kept 5 bases outside the gene matches. The CDR3 DNA reads TGTGCCAGCAGCTTAGGGACAGTAGTTGAAGCTTTCTTT. Translation gives CASSLGTVVEAFF.

The chain has TRBV12-5 and TRBJ2-7; TRBD2 matches 8 bases. V was pared by 5 bases and J by 2 bases, with 8 bases of the junction left unmatched. The germline V gene encodes CDR1 LGHNT and CDR2 FRNRAP. The CDR3 covers 15 residues. In DNA, the CDR3 is TGTGCTAGTGGTCCCTCGCGGGAGGCTACCTACGAGCAGTACTTC. The encoded protein is CASGPSREATYEQYF.

This clone was observed a few times. The gene calls are TRBV6-4 and TRBJ1-2, with a possible D match to TRBD1 (6 bases). V was cut by 0 bases and J by 6 bases, with 8 bases left in between. This CDR3 contains 13 residues. Germline CDR1 and CDR2: MRHNA and SNTAGT. Here the CDR3 DNA reads TGTGCCAGCAGTGACTCAACAGGGAATGGCTACACCTTC. Its protein product is CASSDSTGNGYTF.

V and J are TRBV11-2 and TRBJ2-7; TRBD2 is a possible D gene (7 bases). The CDR3 loop spans 14 amino acids. Trimming took off 0 bases at V and 4 bases at J, with 10 bases between the two ends. Germline V lookup: CDR1 SGHAT, CDR2 FQNNGV. This CDR3 is CASSLDGGAYEQYF. In DNA, the CDR3 is TGTGCCAGCAGCTTAGATGGGGGGGCGTACGAGCAGTACTTC.

J is TRBJ2-7 and V is TRBV19, with D possibly TRBD2 on 6 matching bases. Per germline, CDR1 LNHDA and CDR2 SQIVND (reference sequence). V dropped 3 bases and J dropped 0 bases, with 15 bases sitting between them. This CDR3 is 16 amino acids long. CDR3 protein: CASSMPGRGISYEQYF. The CDR3 bases are TGTGCCAGTAGTATGCCGGGACGCGGGATCTCCTACGAGCAGTACTTC.